The clone carrying this T cell receptor beta chain has only one observation. V was cut by 2 bases and J by 4 bases, with 19 bases left in between. The CDR3 is 17 amino acids. The germline CDR1 and CDR2 sequences are MNHEY and SMNVEV (reference sequence). Clones were read by immunoSEQ multiplex PCR, and TCRdb kept only the in-frame ones, dropping some. There are approximately 47,000 clones in the sample; just under 90% occur only once, and about a tenth lies in the top ten. The data originate from a study of OX40 agonist ivuxolimab in advanced cancers. For the study at large: Head and neck, renal cell, melanoma or hepatocellular carcinoma were the cancers that dose-escalation patients had. Three individuals attained partial responses, comprising one hepatocellular carcinoma case and two cutaneous melanoma cases.

Blood was sampled at baseline, cycle 4 day 1, and cycle 7 day 1. The sample here was CD4+ or CD8+ T cells sorted from blood, taken in a trial of the OX40 agonist ivuxolimab. The chain is built from TRBV27 and TRBJ2-3, with D perhaps assigned TRBD1 or TRBD2 (5 bases each). This receptor was identified in an adult with an advanced solid tumor such as melanoma, head and neck, liver or kidney cancer. The CDR3 is CASSLDPGRRGADTQYF. DNA of the CDR3: TGTGCCAGCAGTTTAGATCCGGGGCGACGGGGTGCAGATACGCAGTATTTT.